This entry lists 27 T cell receptor beta chains sequenced from one sample in a study of blood T cell repertoires in COVID-19. The protocol was immunoSEQ multiplex PCR, while the TCRdb copy is restricted to in-frame clones and leaves out a portion. The repertoire holds more than 110,000 clones, with around 83% as singletons. The specimen was peripheral blood. These receptors originate from an elderly woman with acute or convalescent COVID-19.

The chain carries TRBV2 and TRBJ1-6; 8 bases are shared with TRBD1. This CDR3 has 15 residues. Per the germline V gene, CDR1 is SNHLY and CDR2 is FYNNEI. Unmatched junction bases numbered 7, after V lost 3 bases and J lost 9 bases. For the CDR3, the DNA is TGTGCCAGCAGTGATCCCCGGGACAGGTCTTCACCCCTCCACTTT. Amino acids: CASSDPRDRSSPLHF.

Only a few counts were recorded for this clone. The J gene is TRBJ2-7, the V gene TRBV28; TRBD1 matches 8 bases. The V segment lost 6 bases and the J segment 7 bases; nucleotides outside the gene matches: 17. The CDR3 runs to 16 residues. Germline CDR1 is MDHEN and CDR2 is SYDVKM. This chain's CDR3 is CASSSPTGGGLGEQYF. The CDR3 DNA is TGTGCCAGCAGCTCCCCAACAGGGGGAGGTCTAGGGGAGCAGTACTTC.

The rearrangement links TRBV6-1 to TRBJ2-2; 9 bases agree with TRBD2. Germline assignment: CDR1 MNHNS and CDR2 SASEGT. The CDR3 consists of 16 residues. Trimming at V came to 3 bases and at J to 6 bases, leaving 8 bases not matched to a gene. The CDR3 region has the DNA TGTGCCAGCAGTGAGGTAGCGGGAGTACTTCCCGGGGAGCTGTTTTTT. This sequence encodes CASSEVAGVLPGELFF.

This clone was observed a handful of times. The rearrangement links TRBV3-1 (or the pseudogene TRBV3-2) to TRBJ2-7; possible D gene TRBD1, 6 bases. Germline V gene sequence: CDR1 LGHDT, CDR2 YNNKEL (reference sequence). The ends were cut back, 3 bases at V and 0 bases at J, with 15 bases in the middle. This CDR3 contains 16 residues. DNA of the CDR3: TGTGCCAGCAGCCATAGAGCCGGACAGCACTCCTACGAGCAGTACTTC. Its protein is CASSHRAGQHSYEQYF.

In its sample, this clone was seen a few times. This chain joins TRBV28 and TRBJ2-7, with D maybe TRBD1 (5 bases). CDR3 length equals 14 residues. Germline V lookup: CDR1 MDHEN, CDR2 SYDVKM. Trimming took off 2 bases at V and 2 bases at J, with 10 bases between the two ends. CDR3 in DNA: TGTGCCAGCAGTTTAGTAACAGGAGCCTACGAGCAGTACTTC. Translating gives CASSLVTGAYEQYF.

J is TRBJ1-2 and V is TRBV6-5; no clear D. Germline V gives CDR1 MNHEY, CDR2 SVGAGI. This CDR3 contains 13 residues. Trimming left V 6 bases short and J 8 bases short, with 16 bases between. The CDR3 loop reads CASSSRPGVGYTF. The CDR3 region has the DNA TGTGCCAGCAGCTCCCGACCCGGGGTGGGCTACACCTTC.

The chain joins TRBV28 to TRBJ2-5; TRBD2 matches 8 bases. The V segment lost 7 bases and the J segment 5 bases; nucleotides outside the gene matches: 6. The CDR3 is 13 residues long. Germline V CDR1 and CDR2: MDHEN, SYDVKM. CDR3 loop: CASTGRGWETQYF. CDR3 sequence (DNA): TGTGCCAGCACCGGGAGGGGATGGGAGACCCAGTACTTC.

The rearrangement uses TRBV19 and TRBJ2-2; no reliable D call. V shed 1 base and J shed 5 bases, with 8 bases lying between them. The CDR3 spans 14 residues. The V gene's germline CDR1 is LNHDA and CDR2 SQIVND (reference sequence). The CDR3 DNA sequence: TGTGCCAGTAGTATAGTGGTCCGGACCGGGGAGCTGTTTTTT. It translates to CASSIVVRTGELFF.

This chain links TRBV18 with TRBJ2-2, with D possibly matching TRBD1 (5 bases). The V end lost 2 bases, the J end lost 5 bases, and 12 bases lay between the germline ends. CDR1 is KGHSH and CDR2 is LQKENI in the germline V gene. The CDR3 extends over 15 amino acids. CDR3 in DNA: TGTGCCAGCTCACCAGGACAAGGGTCTACCGGGGAGCTGTTTTTT. Amino acid sequence: CASSPGQGSTGELFF.

The chain couples TRBV23-1 to TRBJ1-1; D is undetermined. TRBV23-1 is an open reading frame whose function is uncertain. The length of the CDR3 is 14 residues. Trimming took 10 bases from V and 0 from J, leaving 15 bases between them. CDR3 sequence reads: CANPKIEMNTEAFF. The CDR3 coding sequence is TGCGCCAACCCAAAAATCGAGATGAACACTGAAGCTTTCTTT.

The CDR3, as DNA: TGCGCCAGCAGCTTGGCCGGCCGCGGGACGCAGTATTTT. It encodes CASSLAGRGTQYF. J is TRBJ2-3 and V is TRBV5-1; possibly TRBD2 for D (5 bases). Germline assignment: CDR1 SGHRS and CDR2 YFSETQ. V was clipped by 0 bases and J by 9 bases, with 11 bases between them. This CDR3 comprises 13 residues.

This chain links TRBV6-4 with TRBJ1-1; D may be TRBD1 (5 bases). Germline values: CDR1 MRHNA, CDR2 SNTAGT. The V gene lost 6 bases and the J gene lost 4 bases, with 12 bases spanning the gap. This CDR3 contains 13 residues. The CDR3 spells CASRPGGGTEAFF. As DNA, the CDR3 is TGTGCCAGCAGGCCCGGGGGGGGCACTGAAGCTTTCTTT.

V usage is TRBV2 and J usage is TRBJ1-5; D may be TRBD1 (5 bases). The V gene's germline CDR1 is SNHLY and CDR2 FYNNEI. The CDR3 is 12 residues long. Trimming left V 2 bases short and J 6 bases short, with 5 bases between. The CDR3 DNA sequence: TGTGCCAGCAGTGAAAGGGGTCAGCCCCAGCATTTT. Protein product: CASSERGQPQHF.

The chain couples TRBV5-1 to TRBJ2-2; the D is unclear. Per the germline V gene, CDR1 is SGHRS and CDR2 is YFSETQ. V shed 0 bases and J shed 3 bases, with 12 bases lying between them. This CDR3 has 16 residues. The CDR3 nucleotides read TGCGCCAGCAGCTTGGTTTCGGGTCCAGACACCGGGGAGCTGTTTTTT. Its translation: CASSLVSGPDTGELFF. The variable domain in full, completed from reference TRBV5-1 and TRBJ2-2, reads KAGVTQTPRYLIKTRGQQVTLSCSPISGHRSVSWYQQTPGQGLQFLFEYFSETQRNKGNFPGRFSGRQFSNSRSEMNVSTLELGDSALYLCASSLVSGPDTGELFFGEGSRLTVL.

V and J are TRBV28 and TRBJ1-2; tentative D call: TRBD1 (6 bases). CDR3 length: 14 residues. The V gene's germline CDR1 is MDHEN and CDR2 SYDVKM. V lost 1 base and J 9 bases, leaving 15 bases between the germline ends. Here the CDR3 DNA reads TGTGCCAGCAGTTTATTTTCAGGGGCAAAGAGCTACACCTTC. It encodes CASSLFSGAKSYTF.

This chain links TRBV28 with TRBJ2-5; TRBD1 matches at 7 bases. Trimming at V came to 4 bases and at J to 4 bases, leaving 6 bases not matched to a gene. Germline CDR1 MDHEN, CDR2 SYDVKM. The CDR3 runs 14 residues. The CDR3 protein is CASSYHRGPETQYF. CDR3 bases: TGTGCCAGCAGTTATCACAGGGGCCCAGAGACCCAGTACTTC.

The sample holds one count of this clone. As DNA, the CDR3 is TGCGCCAGCAGCTTGGCCGGCGGGGGGACCTATTGGCAGTTCTTC. This encodes CASSLAGGGTYWQFF. The rearrangement uses TRBV5-1 and TRBJ2-1; 8 bases fit TRBD2. The trim removed 0 bases at V and 12 bases at J, leaving 11 bases unmatched. Germline-derived CDR1 and CDR2 are SGHRS and YFSETQ. The CDR3 is made up of 15 amino acids.

CDR3 DNA sequence: TGTGCCAGCAGCATGCGCGCCGGGTCCGTTACAGATACGCAGTATTTT. Amino acids: CASSMRAGSVTDTQYF. V usage is TRBV5-6 and J usage is TRBJ2-3; D not certain. The CDR3 spans 16 residues. The V gene's germline CDR1 is SGHDT and CDR2 YYEEEE. V was clipped by 4 bases and J by 3 bases, with 18 bases between them.

This clone was seen only a few times. The V gene is TRBV27, the J gene TRBJ2-7; tentatively, D is TRBD2 (5 bases). CDR3 length: 13 amino acids. Germline V lookup: CDR1 MNHEY, CDR2 SMNVEV (reference sequence). Trimming pared 5 bases from V and 3 bases from J, leaving 11 bases between. The CDR3 loop reads CASSAGLSYEQYF. CDR3 nucleotide sequence: TGTGCCAGCAGTGCCGGACTGAGCTACGAGCAGTACTTC.

V usage is TRBV29-1 and J usage is TRBJ1-2, with 8 bases lining up with TRBD1. V lost 6 bases to trimming and J lost 8 bases; unmatched junction nucleotides: 5. The CDR3 totals 11 residues. The germline CDR1 and CDR2 sequences are SQVTM and ANQGSEA. The chain's CDR3 is CSVDRETGYTF. CDR3 DNA: TGCAGCGTGGACAGGGAAACCGGCTACACCTTC.

V gene TRBV7-2 combines with J gene TRBJ1-6; D not resolved. V lost 5 bases and J lost 10, with 24 bases in between. The V gene's germline CDR1 is SGHTA and CDR2 FQGNSA. This CDR3 contains 17 residues. In nucleotides, the CDR3 is TGTGCCAGCAGCACAGAAGGCAGATACGCCTCGAGCTCACCCCTCCACTTT. Its translation: CASSTEGRYASSSPLHF.

In the case of this clone: Germline is not matched at one junction end, which may reflect a read error. This sequence joins TRBV2 and TRBJ1-2; no clear D. Germline-derived CDR1 and CDR2 are SNHLY and FYNNEI. The CDR3 is made up of 13 amino acids. The chain's CDR3 is CASSDGRNYDYTF. The CDR3 DNA reads as TGTGCCAGCAGTGACGGTCGGAACTATGACTACACCTTC. Based on the CDR3 plus reference TRBV2 and TRBJ1-2, the full variable domain is EPEVTQTPSHQVTQMGQEVILRCVPISNHLYFYWYRQILGQKVEFLVSFYNNEISEKSEIFDDQFSVERPDGSNFTLKIRSTKLEDSAMYFCASSDGRNYDYTFGSGTRLTVV.

This clone came up a few times. The chain combines TRBV24-1 with TRBJ1-5; a possible D gene is TRBD1 (5 bases). The CDR3 is made up of 15 amino acids. Deletions cut 3 bases from V and 0 bases from J, with 8 bases between. CDR1 and CDR2 (germline): KGHDR, SFDVKD. CDR3 DNA sequence: TGTGCCACCAGTGATGCAGGGTTTAGCAATCAGCCCCAGCATTTT. Its protein is CATSDAGFSNQPQHF.

The rearrangement uses TRBV6-5 and TRBJ2-7, with 7 bases fitting TRBD2. This CDR3 comprises 15 residues. Germline V gene sequence: CDR1 MNHEY, CDR2 SVGAGI. Losses at the gene ends were 2 bases for V and 1 base for J; bases not matched to a gene: 5. CDR3 coding DNA: TGTGCCAGCAGTTACGCGAGCGGGGCATCCTACGAGCAGTACTTC. It is translated as CASSYASGASYEQYF.

In DNA form, the CDR3 reads TGCGCCAGCAGCCCCAGAGGAAGCCACGAGCAGTACTTC. Amino acid sequence: CASSPRGSHEQYF. The chain combines TRBV5-1 with TRBJ2-7; D is uncertain. The CDR3 contains 13 residues. Deletions cut 4 bases from V and 5 bases from J, with 13 bases between. Germline V CDR1 and CDR2: SGHRS, YFSETQ.

V usage is TRBV19 and J usage is TRBJ2-5; 9 nucleotides align to TRBD1. The length of the CDR3 is 15 residues. CDR1 is LNHDA and CDR2 is SQIVND in the germline V gene (reference sequence). V was clipped by 5 bases and J by 3 bases; unmatched bases: 7. As DNA, the CDR3 is TGTGCCAGTAGTCCCGGGGACAGGGTGGAAGAGACCCAGTACTTC. It is translated as CASSPGDRVEETQYF.

V is TRBV7-2 and J is TRBJ2-1, with 11 nucleotides matching TRBD2. CDR3 length: 16 amino acids. Germline V gives CDR1 SGHTA, CDR2 FQGNSA. The V segment lost 5 bases and the J segment 4 bases; nucleotides outside the gene matches: 7. CDR3 in amino acids: CASSASGTSGYNEQFF. For the CDR3, the DNA is TGTGCCAGCAGCGCCTCCGGGACTAGCGGTTACAATGAGCAGTTCTTC.